Listed here is a single TCR beta chain. Its cognate antigen is unknown. Per germline, CDR1 MNHNY and CDR2 SVGAGI (reference sequence). The CDR3 covers 17 residues. V shed 5 bases, J shed 8 bases, and the junction held 15 bases outside the gene matches. The data derive from a study of T cell responses to AZD1222 COVID-19 vaccine. Study-wide findings and caveats: Repertoires were obtained solely post-peak T cell response. It should be noted that donors were predominantly white British and more often female, and clonal diversity was possibly underestimated.

The table came from immunoSEQ multiplex PCR; TCRdb's copy has only in-frame clones and leaves some out. This sample yields some 96,000 clones, of which 85% to 90% are seen a single time; 16% belongs to the top ten. The chain links TRBV6-6 to TRBJ1-3; 10 positions match TRBD1. This receptor was obtained from an adult who received the AZD1222 COVID-19 vaccine. This specimen consisted of peripheral blood, obtained 28 days after the second AZD1222 dose. The CDR3: CASSRRTSGDRGDTIYF. For the CDR3, the DNA is TGTGCCAGCAGTCGTCGGACATCCGGGGACAGGGGTGACACCATATATTTT.